A single sample gave rise to the 29 T cell receptor beta chains below, sequenced in a study of OX40 agonist ivuxolimab in advanced cancers. Repertoires were generated with immunoSEQ multiplex PCR, while TCRdb's copy carries only in-frame clones and drops some. The repertoire consists of about 61,000 clones, with roughly four fifths occurring once and the leading ten covering around 3.4%. Sequencing used CD4+ or CD8+ T cells sorted from blood, obtained in a trial of the OX40 agonist ivuxolimab. These receptors all stem from an adult with an advanced solid tumor such as melanoma, head and neck, liver or kidney cancer.

Regarding this clone: Relative to the germline gene, one junction end is altered; a read error may explain this. The V call is TRBV7-7, the J call TRBJ2-7; maybe TRBD1 (6 bases). Germline V lookup: CDR1 SSHAT, CDR2 FNYEAQ (reference sequence). The length of the CDR3 is 13 residues. The DNA for the CDR3 is TGTGCTAGCAGCCAAGGCAGGGGATACGAGCAGTACTTC. Amino acid sequence: CASSQGRGYEQYF.

This sequence joins TRBV18 and TRBJ1-3, with D possibly being TRBD1 (6 bases). Trimming shortened V by 3 bases and J by 2 bases, and 8 bases separated the two germline ends. Per germline, CDR1 KGHSH and CDR2 LQKENI. This CDR3 comprises 14 residues. The CDR3 is CASSPTGTGNTIYF. In DNA form, the CDR3 reads TGTGCCAGCTCACCGACAGGAACTGGAAACACCATATATTTT. The entire variable domain, with the rest obtained from reference TRBV18 and TRBJ1-3, is as follows: NAGVMQNPRHLVRRRGQEARLRCSPMKGHSHVYWYRQLPEEGLKFMVYLQKENIIDESGMPKERFSAEFPKEGPSILRIQQVVRGDSAAYFCASSPTGTGNTIYFGEGSWLTVV.

The genes are TRBV6-1 and TRBJ1-4; D remains unclear. The CDR3 is 13 residues long. CDR1 and CDR2 (germline): MNHNS, SASEGT. Trimming cost V 3 bases and J 7 bases, with 9 bases left between them. CDR3: CASSDALREKLFF. For the CDR3, the DNA is TGTGCCAGCAGTGATGCCCTTCGTGAAAAACTGTTTTTT.

This clone was detected only once. The V gene is TRBV6-5, the J gene TRBJ2-7; D gene unclear. The germline V and J ends were trimmed by 0 bases and 2 bases, with 11 bases remaining between them. The CDR3 has 15 amino acids. Germline CDR1 MNHEY, CDR2 SVGAGI. The CDR3, as DNA: TGTGCCAGCAGTTACTCGTACTACGGACCCTACGAGCAGTACTTC. Translation gives CASSYSYYGPYEQYF.

The chain joins TRBV27 to TRBJ1-1; 9 bases align to TRBD1. This CDR3 region has 13 residues. In germline, CDR1 is MNHEY, CDR2 SMNVEV (reference sequence). V shed 5 bases, J shed 10 bases, and the junction held 8 bases outside the gene matches. The CDR3 reads CASSRRDREAAFF. CDR3 in DNA: TGTGCCAGCAGTCGCCGGGACAGGGAAGCAGCTTTCTTT.

The gene calls are TRBV2 and TRBJ2-3, with a weak D call TRBD2 (6 bases). CDR1 SNHLY and CDR2 FYNNEI come from the germline V gene. The CDR3 is 15 residues long. V was shortened by 2 bases and J by 2 bases, with 11 bases between the two germline ends. The CDR3 nucleotides are TGTGCCAGCAGTGAATGGCCGGGGGACACAGATACGCAGTATTTT. Its protein product is CASSEWPGDTDTQYF.

The chain joins TRBV7-9 to TRBJ2-5; tentatively, D is TRBD2 (5 bases). The CDR3 runs to 15 residues. Trimming removed 1 base from V and 5 bases from J, with 14 bases in between. CDR1 is SEHNR and CDR2 is FQNEAQ in the germline V gene (reference sequence). The CDR3 DNA reads TGTGCCAGCAGCTTAGATGATGTCACGGGGGAGACCCAGTACTTC. Residues: CASSLDDVTGETQYF.

The chain has TRBV5-1 and TRBJ2-2; 8 bases map to TRBD2. The J segment lost 1 base and the V segment lost 2 bases, leaving 4 bases of the junction unmatched. CDR3 length: 16 residues. Germline-derived CDR1 and CDR2 are SGHRS and YFSETQ. The CDR3: CASSFSAGVNTGELFF. The CDR3 DNA follows: TGCGCCAGCAGCTTCTCAGCGGGGGTGAACACCGGGGAGCTGTTTTTT.

V usage is TRBV5-4 and J usage is TRBJ2-7, with D perhaps TRBD2 (5 bases). Germline CDR1 SGHNT, CDR2 YYREEE (reference sequence). The CDR3 runs 14 residues. The V end was cut by 0 bases, the J end by 0 bases, with 7 bases between. For the CDR3, the DNA is TGTGCCAGCAGCTTGGCGGGGAACTCCTACGAGCAGTACTTC. Its protein product is CASSLAGNSYEQYF.

This chain connects TRBV7-2 to TRBJ1-5; a weak D match, TRBD1 (5 bases). Trimming stripped 1 base from V and 7 bases from J, with 11 bases between. This CDR3 has 14 residues. Germline V gene lookup returns CDR1 SGHTA and CDR2 FQGNSA. CDR3 sequence reads: CASSLEGWGQPQHF. The CDR3, as DNA: TGTGCCAGCAGCTTAGAGGGGTGGGGGCAGCCCCAGCATTTT.

The CDR3 sequence: CASSSSGAGVNEQFF. CDR3 bases: TGTGCCAGCAGTTCCTCGGGGGCAGGAGTGAATGAGCAGTTCTTC. This sequence joins TRBV6-5 and TRBJ2-1, with D perhaps matching TRBD1 or TRBD2 (6 bases each). The CDR3 extends over 15 amino acids. V was trimmed by 4 bases and J by 7 bases, leaving 17 bases between them. CDR1 and CDR2 from the germline V gene are MNHEY and SVGAGI.

The gene calls are TRBV10-1 and TRBJ2-3; 11 bases agree with TRBD2. There are 17 residues in the CDR3. Germline trimming cut 4 bases from V and 3 bases from J; bases unmatched to any gene: 9. From germline, CDR1 is WNHNN and CDR2 SYGVQD (reference sequence). CDR3 loop: CASSGLEGTSGTDTQYF. The CDR3 nucleotides are TGCGCCAGCAGTGGGTTAGAAGGGACTAGCGGAACAGATACGCAGTATTTT.

This clone was counted only a few times. The J gene is TRBJ1-5, the V gene TRBV11-2, with D perhaps TRBD1 (6 bases). Germline V gene sequence: CDR1 SGHAT, CDR2 FQNNGV. The CDR3 is 13 residues long. The ends were cut back, 5 bases at V and 3 bases at J, with 8 bases in the middle. CDR3 sequence: CASSRDNNQPQHF. The CDR3 DNA sequence: TGTGCCAGCAGCCGGGACAACAATCAGCCCCAGCATTTT.

The V gene is TRBV5-6, the J gene TRBJ1-2, with D possibly matching TRBD1 (5 bases). The V and J ends lost 7 bases and 5 bases respectively, with 15 bases between them. Per germline, CDR1 SGHDT and CDR2 YYEEEE. The CDR3 covers 13 residues. The CDR3 region is CASSGLNRYGYTF. The CDR3 bases are TGTGCCAGCTCGGGACTTAATAGATATGGCTACACCTTC.

Only a few counts were recorded for this clone. The V and J genes are TRBV18 and TRBJ1-1, with a tentative D call TRBD1 (5 bases). The CDR3 loop spans 14 amino acids. V shed 3 bases and J shed 4 bases, with 12 bases lying between them. Germline V lookup: CDR1 KGHSH, CDR2 LQKENI. The CDR3 here is CASSPASGGTEAFF. In DNA form, the CDR3 reads TGTGCCAGCTCACCCGCGTCTGGGGGCACTGAAGCTTTCTTT.

The rearrangement links TRBV15 to TRBJ2-1; 8 nucleotides match TRBD2. The CDR3 runs to 15 residues. Germline assignment: CDR1 LNHNV and CDR2 YYDKDF (reference sequence). The J segment lost 10 bases and the V segment lost 0 bases, leaving 8 bases of the junction unmatched. The DNA for the CDR3 is TGTGCCACCAGCAGAGATCGGAACGGGGGGGGCGAGCAGTTCTTC. Translating gives CATSRDRNGGGEQFF.

The chain is built from TRBV9 and TRBJ2-3; unclear D gene. Germline values: CDR1 SGDLS, CDR2 YYNGEE. The CDR3 consists of 12 residues. Deletions cut 5 bases from V and 6 bases from J, with 10 bases between. This CDR3 is CASRLCRDTQYF. The CDR3 bases are TGTGCCAGCAGGCTCTGCCGCGATACGCAGTATTTT.

This chain connects TRBV7-9 to TRBJ1-6; D is possibly TRBD1 (6 bases). The CDR3 runs to 16 residues. The V end was cut by 10 bases, the J end by 3 bases, with 19 bases between. Germline CDR1 is SEHNR and CDR2 is FQNEAQ (reference sequence). The CDR3 DNA follows: TGTGCCACAAGAGAAACTACAGGGAGCTATAATTCACCCCTCCACTTT. Residues: CATRETTGSYNSPLHF.

The rearrangement joins TRBV28 to TRBJ2-1; the match to TRBD2 covers 9 bases. This CDR3 region has 15 residues. Germline CDR1 is MDHEN and CDR2 is SYDVKM. V lost 3 bases, J lost 10 bases, and 10 bases stayed unmatched. The CDR3 DNA reads TGTGCCAGCAGTTTGGCGGGGGGGTACCCCGTCGAGCAGTTCTTC. Translation gives CASSLAGGYPVEQFF.

The V and J genes are TRBV4-1 and TRBJ2-7; 7 bases map to TRBD1. The CDR3 covers 14 residues. The germline V gene has CDR1 MGHRA and CDR2 YSYEKL. J lost 7 bases, V lost 1 base, and 7 bases had no gene match. CDR3 coding DNA: TGCGCCAGCAGCCAAGGAGACAGGGCTTTGGAGCAGTACTTC. Its protein is CASSQGDRALEQYF.

In its sample, this clone was seen a few times. The chain uses TRBV30 and TRBJ1-1; possible D gene TRBD1, 6 bases. This CDR3 region has 15 residues. Between the trimmed V and J ends, which lost 0 bases and 6 bases, there was a span of 17 bases. Germline V lookup: CDR1 GTSNPN, CDR2 SVGIG (reference sequence). The DNA for the CDR3 is TGTGCCTGGAGTGTACGCTTTCAGGGGCTCCCTGAAGCTTTCTTT. It is translated as CAWSVRFQGLPEAFF.

The genes are TRBV6-6 and TRBJ2-3; D gene unclear. V shed 6 bases and J shed 8 bases, with 21 bases lying between them. The CDR3 contains 15 residues. Germline CDR1 reads MNHNY; CDR2 reads SVGAGI (reference sequence). The DNA for the CDR3 is TGTGCCAGCAGCACCACACTTGACCCCGCCGGTACGCAGTATTTT. This encodes CASSTTLDPAGTQYF.

This chain joins TRBV4-2 and TRBJ1-2; the match to TRBD1 covers 7 bases. The CDR3 is 13 residues long. Germline V gives CDR1 LGHNA, CDR2 YNFKEQ. J lost 4 bases, V lost 4 bases, and 3 bases had no gene match. CDR3 DNA sequence: TGTGCCAGCAGCCTTGACAGGGCCTATGGCTACACCTTC. It yields the protein CASSLDRAYGYTF.

V is TRBV9 and J is TRBJ1-3; no clear D gene. Per the germline V gene, CDR1 is SGDLS and CDR2 is YYNGEE. CDR3 length: 15 residues. Trimming shortened V by 0 bases and J by 0 bases, and 7 bases separated the two germline ends. The CDR3 region is CASSVEGHSGNTIYF. The CDR3, as DNA: TGTGCCAGCAGCGTAGAAGGTCACTCTGGAAACACCATATATTTT.

The V call is TRBV7-9, the J call TRBJ1-6; TRBD1 matches at 8 bases. CDR3 length: 15 residues. Germline V gene data show CDR1 as SEHNR and CDR2 as FQNEAQ (reference sequence). J lost 6 bases, V lost 6 bases, and 7 bases had no gene match. The CDR3 loop reads CASSPPGQANSPLHF. DNA of the CDR3: TGTGCCAGCAGTCCCCCGGGACAGGCTAATTCACCCCTCCACTTT.

The chain carries TRBV30 and TRBJ1-6; no reliable D call. V was cut by 0 bases and J by 8 bases, with 11 bases left in between. This CDR3 has 14 residues. Germline CDR1 reads GTSNPN; CDR2 reads SVGIG (reference sequence). CDR3 DNA: TGTGCCTGGAGTGTTTTAGATAGAGATTCACCCCTCCACTTT. Its protein product is CAWSVLDRDSPLHF.

This clone appeared once. The rearrangement uses TRBV4-3 and TRBJ1-5; D not resolved. V was clipped by 0 bases and J by 2 bases, with 11 bases between them. Germline CDR1 and CDR2: LGHNA and YSLEER. The CDR3 extends over 16 amino acids. The CDR3 DNA reads TGCGCCAGCAGCCAAGATAGGCAATGGGGCAATCAGCCCCAGCATTTT. This codes for CASSQDRQWGNQPQHF.

The chain combines TRBV5-6 with TRBJ1-2; D is uncertain. The CDR3 is made up of 12 amino acids. Germline CDR1 and CDR2: SGHDT and YYEEEE. Trimming cost V 3 bases and J 4 bases, with 7 bases left between them. Here the CDR3 reads CASSSGFYGYTF. Here the CDR3 DNA reads TGTGCCAGCAGCTCGGGGTTCTATGGCTACACCTTC.

The chain combines TRBV11-1 with TRBJ1-2, with a tentative D call TRBD1 (5 bases). This CDR3 comprises 19 residues. Germline CDR1 reads SGHAT; CDR2 reads FQDESV (reference sequence). The ends were cut back, 1 base at V and 2 bases at J, with 23 bases in the middle. The CDR3 loop is CASSLDLRRAESLNYGYTF. The CDR3 region has the DNA TGTGCCAGCAGCTTAGATCTCCGCAGGGCCGAATCTTTAAACTATGGCTACACCTTC.